The 27 T cell receptor beta chains presented below share a single source sample, sequenced in a study of T cell clonality in common variable immunodeficiency. TCRdb's copy holds only in-frame clones and misses some; the assay was immunoSEQ multiplex PCR. This sample carries 35,000 to 50,000 clones, none of them present only once. Sequencing used peripheral blood mononuclear cells. The source of these receptors is a person aged 18 to 70 in good health.

At least ten counts were recorded for this clone. The missing CDR3 end, 3 residues past where the read stops, is filled in from the germline J gene. The chain carries TRBV9 and TRBJ2-1, with 9 nucleotides matching TRBD1. Per germline, CDR1 SGDLS and CDR2 YYNGEE. This CDR3 has 15 amino acids. Trimming cost V 3 bases and J 0 bases; bases outside gene matches: 1. The part of the CDR3 DNA that was read is TGTGCCAGCAGCGCGGGACAGGGCTCCTACAATGAG. This sequence encodes CASSAGQGSYNE. The whole CDR3 sequence is CASSAGQGSYNEQFF.

In this sample, this clone turned up many times. Read data end 3 residues before the CDR3 end; the end is taken from the germline J gene. The V gene is TRBV6-4, the J gene TRBJ2-3; 9 bases agree with TRBD1. Trimming took 4 bases from V and 3 from J; bases not matched to a gene: 5. This CDR3 comprises 15 residues. Germline CDR1 MRHNA, CDR2 SNTAGT. CDR3 protein: CASSAGTGSTDTQYF. The DNA read from the CDR3 is TGTGCCAGCAGTGCCGGGACAGGGAGTACAGATACG.

Note on this clone: The read halts 3 residues ahead of the CDR3 end, with the missing end drawn from the germline J gene. This sequence joins TRBV19 and TRBJ2-7; TRBD2 might be the D (5 bases). Trimming removed 7 bases at V and 1 base at J, with 11 bases between. The germline V gene encodes CDR1 LNHDA and CDR2 SQIVND (reference sequence). The CDR3 length is 13 residues. This chain's CDR3 is CASNTRQSYEQYF. The sequenced part of the CDR3 DNA is TGTGCCAGTAACACTAGGCAGTCCTACGAG. The full variable domain, in which reference TRBV19 and TRBJ2-7 provide the parts outside the CDR3, is DGGITQSPKYLFRKEGQNVTLSCEQNLNHDAMYWYRQDPGQGLRLIYYSQIVNDFQKGDIAEGYSVSREKKESFPLTVTSAQKNPTAFYLCASNTRQSYEQYFGPGTRLTVT.

This clone was seen at least ten times. CDR3 DNA (partial): TGTGCCAGCGGAACAGGGGTAAGAAATCAGCCC. Translating gives CASGTGVRNQP. The whole CDR3 protein is CASGTGVRNQPQHF. J is TRBJ1-5 and V is TRBV13; 7 bases map to TRBD1. The DNA ends 3 residues before the CDR3 does, and the rest of the CDR3 is filled in from the germline J gene. The CDR3 sequence is 14 residues long. Germline V gene data show CDR1 as PRHDT and CDR2 as FYEKMQ (reference sequence). Germline trimming cut 8 bases from V and 4 bases from J; bases unmatched to any gene: 8. Combining the CDR3 with reference TRBV13 and TRBJ1-5 gives the whole variable domain AAGVIQSPRHLIKEKRETATLKCYPIPRHDTVYWYQQGPGQDPQFLISFYEKMQSDKGSIPDRFSAQQFSDYHSELNMSSLELGDSALYFCASGTGVRNQPQHFGDGTRLSIL.

This clone occurred many times. The read ends 3 residues early relative to the CDR3; the germline J gene fills the gap. This chain links TRBV7-8 with TRBJ1-2; weak D call: TRBD1 (5 bases). With 2 bases removed from V and 4 bases from J, the gap between germline ends came to 17 bases. This CDR3 spans 16 amino acids. CDR1 and CDR2 (germline): SGHVS, FQNEAQ. CDR3 sequence: CASSLIKQGGSYGYTF. The CDR3 DNA, read in part, is TGTGCCAGCAGCTTAATCAAGCAGGGCGGATCCTATGGC.

This clone was counted ten times or more. CDR3 residues: CASSLVRVYEQYF. The DNA read from the CDR3 is TGTGCCAGCAGCTTAGTCAGGGTCTACGAG. The chain employs TRBV7-2 and TRBJ2-7, with D tentatively TRBD1 (5 bases). The read comes to an end 3 residues before the CDR3 does, leaving the germline J gene to fill in the end. Per the germline V gene, CDR1 is SGHTA and CDR2 is FQGNSA. V gave up 1 base and J gave up 3 bases, with 7 bases separating them. There are 13 residues in the CDR3.

This clone has ten or more counts. Read data end 3 residues before the CDR3 end; the end is taken from the germline J gene. This chain connects TRBV6-4 to TRBJ1-1; D call uncertain. Looked up from germline, CDR1 is MRHNA and CDR2 is SNTAGT. Trimming stripped 0 bases from V and 0 bases from J, with 14 bases between. The CDR3 is 17 amino acids. CDR3 sequence: CASSDSTKPRMNTEAFF. The part of the CDR3 DNA that was read is TGTGCCAGCAGTGACTCCACGAAGCCAAGAATGAACACTGAA.

Ten or more counts support this clone. The CDR3 goes on 3 residues after the read ends, and that part is filled in from the germline J gene. The gene calls are TRBV5-6 and TRBJ2-1; 8 bases are a match to TRBD2. CDR1 is SGHDT and CDR2 is YYEEEE in the germline V gene. CDR3 length: 15 residues. The J segment lost 7 bases and the V segment lost 5 bases, leaving 11 bases of the junction unmatched. This CDR3 is CASSEGLAGVNEQFF. CDR3 bases read: TGTGCCAGCAGTGAAGGACTAGCAGGGGTTAATGAG.

Comments on this clone: Compared with germline, one end of the junction differs, possibly owing to a read error. Other DNA sequences from this sample encode an identical CDR3 as well. The CDR3 region is CASSPYDRGRGYNSPLHF. CDR3 bases read: TGTGCCAGCTCCCCCTACGACAGGGGCAGGGGCTATAATTCGCCC. The gene calls are TRBV18 and TRBJ1-6; TRBD1 agrees at 8 bases. Read data end 3 residues before the CDR3 end; the end is taken from the germline J gene. Germline CDR1 is KGHSH and CDR2 is LQKENI. The CDR3 consists of 18 residues.

This clone appeared many times. CDR3: CARSLAAQVEISTDTQYF. The covered CDR3 bases are TGTGCCAGAAGCTTAGCGGCCCAGGTGGAGATTAGCACAGATACG. The rearrangement uses TRBV5-3 and TRBJ2-3, with D perhaps matching TRBD2 (5 bases). The read halts 3 residues ahead of the CDR3 end, with the missing end drawn from the germline J gene. TRBV5-3 is an ORF; its function is uncertain. V was cut by 2 bases and J by 0 bases, with 19 bases left in between. The CDR3 extends over 18 amino acids.

At least ten counts were recorded for this clone. The DNA ends 3 residues before the CDR3 does, and the rest of the CDR3 is filled in from the germline J gene. The chain has TRBV20-1 and TRBJ2-4, with 10 bases matching TRBD2. The CDR3 covers 15 residues. Trimming took 6 bases from V and 4 from J; bases not matched to a gene: 9. Looked up from germline, CDR1 is DFQATT and CDR2 is SNEGSKA (reference sequence). Incomplete CDR3 DNA: TGCAGTGCCAGATCTAGCGGGAGTGTTAAAAACATT. This codes for CSARSSGSVKNI. The whole CDR3 protein is CSARSSGSVKNIQYF.

This clone was seen at least ten times. The CDR3 goes on 3 residues after the read ends, and that part is filled in from the germline J gene. The V gene is TRBV5-6, the J gene TRBJ1-2; 9 bases match TRBD1. The junction had 5 bases not matched to a gene; V was cut back by 4 bases and J by 4 bases. The CDR3 spans 14 residues. Germline CDR1 and CDR2: SGHDT and YYEEEE. The CDR3 sequence: CASSPGTGTYGYTF. Incomplete CDR3 DNA: TGTGCCAGCAGCCCAGGGACAGGGACCTATGGC.

This clone was seen repeatedly, ten times or more. The CDR3 extends 3 residues past the end of the read, so its final part is completed from the germline J gene. The chain joins TRBV2 to TRBJ1-6; 7 bases agree with TRBD1. The CDR3 consists of 14 residues. With 5 bases clipped from V and 8 bases from J, the junction kept 6 bases outside the gene matches. From germline, CDR1 is SNHLY and CDR2 FYNNEI. Partial CDR3 DNA: TGTGCCAGCAGTTTGACAGGGAGAGATTCACCC. Residues: CASSLTGRDSP. The entire CDR3 protein reads CASSLTGRDSPLHF.

This clone was counted ten times or more. The read terminates 3 residues before the CDR3 end, so the remaining end is supplied by the germline J gene. V and J are TRBV6-1 and TRBJ1-6, with 7 bases aligning to TRBD1. Germline V gene lookup returns CDR1 MNHNS and CDR2 SASEGT. The CDR3 covers 17 residues. J gave up 7 bases and V 1 base, and 10 bases lay outside the gene matches. Partial CDR3 DNA: TGTGCCAGCAGTGAAGGTCTGACAGGGAACCTCAATTCACCC. This sequence encodes CASSEGLTGNLNSP. The CDR3 as a whole reads CASSEGLTGNLNSPLHF.

This clone was picked up many times. The CDR3 goes on 3 residues after the read ends, and that part is filled in from the germline J gene. The chain is built from TRBV20-1 and TRBJ2-7, with 11 bases that match TRBD2. Losses at the gene ends were 7 bases for V and 0 bases for J; bases not matched to a gene: 5. CDR3 size: 14 residues. Germline values: CDR1 DFQATT, CDR2 SNEGSKA (reference sequence). The CDR3 sequence is CSGLAGGSSYEQYF. The part of the CDR3 DNA that was read is TGCAGTGGTCTAGCGGGGGGATCCTCCTACGAG.

This clone was seen repeatedly, ten times or more. From the germline J gene comes the end of the CDR3, since the read stops 3 residues before it. This sequence joins TRBV19 and TRBJ1-6, with 8 bases that match TRBD1. The CDR3 has 14 amino acids. After removal of 7 bases from V and 10 bases from J, the junction contained 9 bases not matched to a gene. Germline V lookup: CDR1 LNHDA, CDR2 SQIVND (reference sequence). The sequenced CDR3 bases are TGTGCCAGTACTACGCAGGGGGCTAGGTCACCC. This gives the protein CASTTQGARSP. The whole CDR3 protein is CASTTQGARSPLHF. Complete variable domain (other parts from reference TRBV19 and TRBJ1-6): DGGITQSPKYLFRKEGQNVTLSCEQNLNHDAMYWYRQDPGQGLRLIYYSQIVNDFQKGDIAEGYSVSREKKESFPLTVTSAQKNPTAFYLCASTTQGARSPLHFGNGTRLTVT.

This clone was found many times. From the germline J gene comes the end of the CDR3, since the read stops 3 residues before it. The V call is TRBV5-1, the J call TRBJ2-7; 9 bases are shared with TRBD1. CDR3 length equals 14 residues. Germline assignment: CDR1 SGHRS and CDR2 YFSETQ. The V segment lost 6 bases and the J segment 2 bases; nucleotides outside the gene matches: 6. CDR3 amino acids: CASTPGQGPYEQYF. CDR3 bases read: TGCGCCAGCACTCCGGGACAGGGACCCTACGAG.

The table lists this clone with many counts. Read sequence stops 3 residues before the CDR3 end, and the germline J gene provides the missing end. The chain couples TRBV5-6 to TRBJ2-7, with 9 bases identical to TRBD1. This CDR3 has 15 residues. From germline, CDR1 is SGHDT and CDR2 YYEEEE. V lost 5 bases, J lost 2 bases, and 8 bases stayed unmatched. Here the CDR3 reads CASRVSGTGTYEQYF. The DNA read from the CDR3 is TGTGCCAGCAGAGTTTCCGGGACAGGGACCTACGAG. Filled out from reference TRBV5-6 and TRBJ2-7, the complete variable domain reads DAGVTQSPTHLIKTRGQQVTLRCSPKSGHDTVSWYQQALGQGPQFIFQYYEEEERQRGNFPDRFSGHQFPNYSSELNVNALLLGDSALYLCASRVSGTGTYEQYFGPGTRLTVT.

This clone showed up many times. Sequencing ends 3 residues short of the CDR3 end; the germline J gene provides the rest. The chain couples TRBV18 to TRBJ1-5, with 7 nucleotides matching TRBD1. V trimming: 3 bases; J trimming: 1 base; junction bases outside the gene matches: 0. The CDR3 extends over 14 amino acids. CDR1 and CDR2 (germline): KGHSH, LQKENI. CDR3 bases read: TGTGCCAGCTCACCGGACAGGAGCAATCAGCCC. It yields the protein CASSPDRSNQP. The entire CDR3 is CASSPDRSNQPQHF. The full variable domain, with the rest looked up from reference TRBV18 and TRBJ1-5, is NAGVMQNPRHLVRRRGQEARLRCSPMKGHSHVYWYRQLPEEGLKFMVYLQKENIIDESGMPKERFSAEFPKEGPSILRIQQVVRGDSAAYFCASSPDRSNQPQHFGDGTRLSIL.

There are many counts of this clone. Read sequence stops 3 residues before the CDR3 end, and the germline J gene provides the missing end. The V call is TRBV7-6, the J call TRBJ2-1, with 9 nucleotides matching TRBD2. Per germline, CDR1 SGHVS and CDR2 FNYEAQ. J lost 7 bases, V lost 4 bases, and 5 bases had no gene match. The CDR3 totals 14 residues. The part of the CDR3 DNA that was read is TGTGCCAGCAGCTCGGGAAGCGGGGGGAATGAG. Protein sequence: CASSSGSGGNE. The whole CDR3 protein is CASSSGSGGNEQFF.

This clone has ten or more counts. The read falls 3 residues short of the CDR3 end, and the missing part is taken from the germline J gene. This chain uses TRBV10-1 with TRBJ2-1, with D unresolved. The CDR3 sequence is 14 residues long. The germline gives CDR1 WNHNN, CDR2 SYGVQD (reference sequence). The V end lost 2 bases, the J end lost 3 bases, and 8 bases lay between the germline ends. Incomplete CDR3 DNA: TGCGCCAGCAGTGAGGGTAGCAACTACAATGAG. Translated, it gives CASSEGSNYNE. The complete CDR3 protein is CASSEGSNYNEQFF.

This clone was seen at least ten times. The CDR3 end lies 3 residues beyond the end of the read and is filled in from the germline J gene. The chain uses TRBV5-6 and TRBJ2-3; 8 bases fit TRBD1. Germline-derived CDR1 and CDR2 are SGHDT and YYEEEE. The CDR3 is made up of 15 amino acids. V shed 4 bases, J shed 6 bases, and the junction held 10 bases outside the gene matches. The CDR3: CASSKRTGHVDTQYF. CDR3 DNA, as far as it was read: TGTGCCAGCAGCAAGAGGACAGGGCACGTGGATACG.

This clone was counted ten times or more. Read data end 3 residues before the CDR3 end; the end is taken from the germline J gene. V is TRBV20-1 and J is TRBJ2-5, with 11 bases that match TRBD2. The germline V gene has CDR1 DFQATT and CDR2 SNEGSKA (reference sequence). Unmatched junction bases numbered 7, after V lost 2 bases and J lost 5 bases. The CDR3 is 15 amino acids. The chain's CDR3 is CSARLAGGQFETQYF. Partial CDR3 DNA: TGCAGTGCTAGACTAGCGGGGGGCCAGTTTGAGACC.

This clone was observed at least ten times. The missing CDR3 end, 3 residues past where the read stops, is filled in from the germline J gene. V is TRBV30 and J is TRBJ2-2; TRBD2 agrees at 12 bases. The germline V gene encodes CDR1 GTSNPN and CDR2 SVGIG (reference sequence). The CDR3 covers 14 residues. The V and J ends lost 5 bases and 5 bases, in that order; junction bases with no gene match: 3. This CDR3 is CAWGLAGWTGELFF. The DNA read from the CDR3 is TGTGCCTGGGGACTAGCGGGGTGGACCGGGGAG. The whole variable domain, remainder taken from reference TRBV30 and TRBJ2-2, is SQTIHQWPATLVQPVGSPLSLECTVEGTSNPNLYWYRQAAGRGLQLLFYSVGIGQISSEVPQNLSASRPQDRQFILSSKKLLLSDSGFYLCAWGLAGWTGELFFGEGSRLTVL.

Ten or more counts support this clone. Read sequence stops 3 residues before the CDR3 end, and the germline J gene provides the missing end. The chain joins TRBV5-1 to TRBJ2-7; D remains ambiguous. V was shortened by 0 bases and J by 6 bases, with 13 bases between the two germline ends. This CDR3 has 14 residues. Germline CDR1 reads SGHRS; CDR2 reads YFSETQ. This CDR3 reads CASSLGFGSGEQYF. The CDR3 bases that were read are TGCGCCAGCAGCTTGGGTTTCGGGTCGGGCGAG.

This clone was recorded many times. The read ends 3 residues before the CDR3 terminus; that terminus is restored from the germline J gene. The genes are TRBV18 and TRBJ2-5; maybe TRBD2 (6 bases). CDR1 is KGHSH, CDR2 LQKENI, per germline. The V end lost 3 bases, the J end lost 1 base, and 15 bases lay between the germline ends. The CDR3 contains 16 residues. The sequenced part of the CDR3 DNA is TGTGCCAGCTCACCCCTTGTTGGCGGGGTCCAAGAGACC. Protein product: CASSPLVGGVQET. Given in full, the CDR3 is CASSPLVGGVQETQYF.

There are many counts of this clone. From the germline J gene comes the end of the CDR3, since the read stops 3 residues before it. V usage is TRBV7-2 and J usage is TRBJ1-1; D gene unclear. Germline CDR1 SGHTA, CDR2 FQGNSA. V was pared by 0 bases and J by 0 bases, with 8 bases between. The CDR3 has 15 amino acids. The sequenced part of the CDR3 DNA is TGTGCCAGCAGCTTAGCGCGTATGTTGAACACTGAA. Its protein product is CASSLARMLNTE. In full, the CDR3 is CASSLARMLNTEAFF.